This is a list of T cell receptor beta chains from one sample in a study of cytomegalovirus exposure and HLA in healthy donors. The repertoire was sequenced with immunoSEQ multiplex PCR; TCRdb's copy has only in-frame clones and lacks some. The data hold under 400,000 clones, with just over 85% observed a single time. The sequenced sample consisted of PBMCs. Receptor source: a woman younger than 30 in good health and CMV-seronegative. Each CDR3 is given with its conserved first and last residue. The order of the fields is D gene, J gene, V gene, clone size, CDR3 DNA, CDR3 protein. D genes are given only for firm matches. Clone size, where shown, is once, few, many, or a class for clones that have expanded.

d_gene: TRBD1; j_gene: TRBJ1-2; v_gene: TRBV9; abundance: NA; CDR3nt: TGTGCCAGCAGCGGAGCCGGGACAGGCCTTCATGGCTACACCTTC; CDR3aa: CASSGAGTGLHGYTF
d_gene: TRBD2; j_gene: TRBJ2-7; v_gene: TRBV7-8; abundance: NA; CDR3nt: TGTGCCAGCAGCTTGGTTTCGCGGGGGGGCAGCTACGAGCAGTACTTC; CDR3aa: CASSLVSRGGSYEQYF
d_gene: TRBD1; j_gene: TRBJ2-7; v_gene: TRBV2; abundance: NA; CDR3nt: TGTGCCAGCAGCCCGCGAGGGGACAGGGAATTCGGCGAGCAGTACTTC; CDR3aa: CASSPRGDREFGEQYF
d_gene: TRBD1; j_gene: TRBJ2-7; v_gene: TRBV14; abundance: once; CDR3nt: TGTGCCAGCAGCCTCCTCAGGGGACAGGGTACCTACGAGCAGTACTTC; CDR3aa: CASSLLRGQGTYEQYF
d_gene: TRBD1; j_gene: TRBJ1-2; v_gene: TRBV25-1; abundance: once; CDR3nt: TGTGCCAGCAGTGAAGGGTGGACAGGGGATGGCTACACCTTC; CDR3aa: CASSEGWTGDGYTF
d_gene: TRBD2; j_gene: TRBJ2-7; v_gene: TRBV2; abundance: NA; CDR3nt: TGTGCCAGCAGCAAGCGGGGGGGCCTCTACGAGCAGTACTTC; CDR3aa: CASSKRGGLYEQYF
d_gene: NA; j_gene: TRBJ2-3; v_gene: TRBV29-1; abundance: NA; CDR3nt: TGCAGCGTCGAGACAGTAACTTACACAGATACGCAGTATTTT; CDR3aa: CSVETVTYTDTQYF
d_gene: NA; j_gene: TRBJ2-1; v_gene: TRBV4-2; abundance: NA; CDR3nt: TGTGCCAGCAGCCAAGGAGAAGCAGGTGAGCAGTTCTTC; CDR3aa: CASSQGEAGEQFF
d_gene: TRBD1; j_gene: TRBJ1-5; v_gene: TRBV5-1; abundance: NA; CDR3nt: TGCGCCAGCAGCCCTGGACAGGGACAAGATCAGCCCCAGCATTTT; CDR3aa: CASSPGQGQDQPQHF
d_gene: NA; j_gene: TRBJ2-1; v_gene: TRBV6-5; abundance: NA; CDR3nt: TGTGCCAGCAGTTTTAGCGGAGAGCAGTTCTTC; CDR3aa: CASSFSGEQFF
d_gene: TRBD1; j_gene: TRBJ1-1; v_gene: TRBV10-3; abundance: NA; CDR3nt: TGTGCCATCAGTCGGACAGGGGAGGACACTGAAGCTTTCTTT; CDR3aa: CAISRTGEDTEAFF
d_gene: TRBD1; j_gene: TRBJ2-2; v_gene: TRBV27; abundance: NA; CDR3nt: TGTGCCAGCGCCTCGGGACAGGGGACCGGGGAGCTGTTTTTT; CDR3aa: CASASGQGTGELFF
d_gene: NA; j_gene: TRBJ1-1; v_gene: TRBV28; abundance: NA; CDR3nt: TGTGCCAGCAGTCGGACGTATTCTGGAGGAACTGAAGCTTTCTTT; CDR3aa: CASSRTYSGGTEAFF
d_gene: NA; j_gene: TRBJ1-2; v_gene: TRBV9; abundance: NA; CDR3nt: TGTGCCAGCAGCCCAGACAGGCCCCACTATGGCTACACCTTC; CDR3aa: CASSPDRPHYGYTF
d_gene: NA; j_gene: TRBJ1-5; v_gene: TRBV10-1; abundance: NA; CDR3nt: TGCGCCAGCAGTGATAGCTCTCCAAATCAGCCCCAGCATTTT; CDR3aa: CASSDSSPNQPQHF
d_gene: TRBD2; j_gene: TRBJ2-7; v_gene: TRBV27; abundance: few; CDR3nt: TGTGCCAGCAGTTTAGGGACTAGCCTTTCAGAGCAGTACTTC; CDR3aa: CASSLGTSLSEQYF
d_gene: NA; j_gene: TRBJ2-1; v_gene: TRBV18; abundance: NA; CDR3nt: TGTGCCAGCTCTCCCCAAGGGCGCGGGTCTTACAATGAGCAGTTCTTC; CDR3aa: CASSPQGRGSYNEQFF
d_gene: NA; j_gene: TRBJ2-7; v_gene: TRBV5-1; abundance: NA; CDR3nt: TGCGCCAGCAGCTCCCAGCGTGATTACCCCTACGAGCAGTACTTC; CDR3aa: CASSSQRDYPYEQYF
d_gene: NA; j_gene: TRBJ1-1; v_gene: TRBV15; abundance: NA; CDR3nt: TGTGCCACCAGCAGTGGCTGGCTGAACACTGAAGCTTTCTTT; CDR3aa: CATSSGWLNTEAFF
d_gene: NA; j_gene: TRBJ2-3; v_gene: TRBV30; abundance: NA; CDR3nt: TGTGCCTGGAGGGGGAGGCTCACAAGCACAGATACGCAGTATTTT; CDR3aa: CAWRGRLTSTDTQYF
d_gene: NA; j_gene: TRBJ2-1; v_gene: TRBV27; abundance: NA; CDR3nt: TGTGCCAGCAGTTCCCACGCGGGTCCGATTCGAAACAATGAGCAGTTCTTC; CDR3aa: CASSSHAGPIRNNEQFF
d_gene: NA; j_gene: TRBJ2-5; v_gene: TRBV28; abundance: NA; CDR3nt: TGTGCCACCTCTGATCCGGGGGAAGGCGAGACCCAGTACTTC; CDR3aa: CATSDPGEGETQYF
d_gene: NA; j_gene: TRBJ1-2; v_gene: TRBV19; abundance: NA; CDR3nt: TGTGCCAGTGAACAGGGTTTTCCGCCCTATGGCTACACCTTC; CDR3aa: CASEQGFPPYGYTF
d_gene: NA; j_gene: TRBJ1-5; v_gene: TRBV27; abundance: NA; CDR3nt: TGTGCCAGCAGTCACTCTCGGGCAGTCACAGGATATATTCAGCCCCAGCATTTT; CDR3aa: CASSHSRAVTGYIQPQHF
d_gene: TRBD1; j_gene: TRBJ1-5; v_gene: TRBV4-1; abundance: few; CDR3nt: TGCGCCAGCAGCCAGGTTCGACAGGGAGGAAATCAGCCCCAGCATTTT; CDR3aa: CASSQVRQGGNQPQHF
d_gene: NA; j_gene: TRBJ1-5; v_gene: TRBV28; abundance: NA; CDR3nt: TGTGCCAGCAGTTCTTTCGGTATTCAGCCCCAGCATTTT; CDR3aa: CASSSFGIQPQHF
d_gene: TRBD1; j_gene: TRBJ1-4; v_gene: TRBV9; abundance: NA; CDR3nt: TGTGCCAGCAGCTCAGGGGGACAGATTAATGAAAAACTGTTTTTT; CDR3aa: CASSSGGQINEKLFF
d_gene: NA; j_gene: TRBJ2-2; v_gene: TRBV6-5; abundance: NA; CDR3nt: TGTGCCAGCAGTTATGGGAGCGGTCTCGGGGAGCTGTTTTTT; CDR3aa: CASSYGSGLGELFF
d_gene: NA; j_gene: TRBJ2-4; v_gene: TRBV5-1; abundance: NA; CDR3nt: TGCGCCAGCAGCTTGGAGAGGGGGTTGAACATTCAGTACTTC; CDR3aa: CASSLERGLNIQYF
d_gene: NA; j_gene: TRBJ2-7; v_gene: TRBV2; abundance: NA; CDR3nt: TGTGCCAGCAGTGATGCCGGTTCCTACGAGCAGTACTTC; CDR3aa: CASSDAGSYEQYF
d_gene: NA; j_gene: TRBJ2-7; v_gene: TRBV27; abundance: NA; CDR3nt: TGTGCCAGCAGTTTACCGGACAGAAATAACGAGCAGTACTTC; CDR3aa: CASSLPDRNNEQYF
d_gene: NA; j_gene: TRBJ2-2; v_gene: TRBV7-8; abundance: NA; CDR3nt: TGTGCCAGCAGCGGGGGAGGCTTAAACACCGGGGAGCTGTTTTTT; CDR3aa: CASSGGGLNTGELFF
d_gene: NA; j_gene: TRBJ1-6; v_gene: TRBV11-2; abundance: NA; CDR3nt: TGTGCCAGCAGCTTAGCGGGGACGGAGGGTATTCATTCACCCCTCCACTTT; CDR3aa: CASSLAGTEGIHSPLHF
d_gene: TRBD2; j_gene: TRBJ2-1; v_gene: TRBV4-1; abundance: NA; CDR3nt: TGCGCCAGCAGCCAAGATGGGGGGGAATGGGGTGAGCAGTTCTTC; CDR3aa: CASSQDGGEWGEQFF
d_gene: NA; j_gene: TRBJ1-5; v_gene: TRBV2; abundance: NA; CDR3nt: TGTGCCAGCAGTGAGTTTAGCGCCAATCAGCCCCAGCATTTT; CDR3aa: CASSEFSANQPQHF
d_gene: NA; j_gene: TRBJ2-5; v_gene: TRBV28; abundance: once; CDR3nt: TGTGCCAGCAGTTTGCGCGGGATGGGCATCCAGTACTTC; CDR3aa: CASSLRGMGIQYF
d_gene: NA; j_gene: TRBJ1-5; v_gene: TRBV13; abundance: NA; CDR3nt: TGTGCCAGCAGCTTAGGGAGGACGGGGATCAAACCCCAGCATTTT; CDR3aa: CASSLGRTGIKPQHF
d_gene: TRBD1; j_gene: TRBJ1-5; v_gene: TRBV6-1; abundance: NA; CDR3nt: TGTGCCAGCAACCCGACAGGGGCCAATCAGCCCCAGCATTTT; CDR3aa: CASNPTGANQPQHF
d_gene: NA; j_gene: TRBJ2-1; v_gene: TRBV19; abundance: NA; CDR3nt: TGTGCCAGTAGTATGTCGAGTGGGGCACCCACCTACAATGAGCAGTTCTTC; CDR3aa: CASSMSSGAPTYNEQFF
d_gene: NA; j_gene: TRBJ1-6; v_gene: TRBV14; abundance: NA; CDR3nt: TGTGCCAGCAGCCAAGAAGTGGGAGACAATTCACCCCTCCACTTT; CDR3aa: CASSQEVGDNSPLHF
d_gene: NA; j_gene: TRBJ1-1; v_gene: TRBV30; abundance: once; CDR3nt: TGTGCCTGGGAGTTTCGACAAGGGGTGAACACTGAAGCTTTCTTT; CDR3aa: CAWEFRQGVNTEAFF
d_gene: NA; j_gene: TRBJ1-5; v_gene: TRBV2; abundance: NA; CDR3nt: TGTGCCAGCGGGACACAAGGCAATCAGCCCCAGCATTTT; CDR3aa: CASGTQGNQPQHF
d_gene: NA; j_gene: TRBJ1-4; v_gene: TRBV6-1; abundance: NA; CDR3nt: TGTGCCAGCAGCCCCGACAGTGAAAAACTGTTTTTT; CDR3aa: CASSPDSEKLFF
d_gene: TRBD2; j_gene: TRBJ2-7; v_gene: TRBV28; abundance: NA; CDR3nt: TGTGCCAGCAGTTCCCCACTCCGGACTAGCGGGCTCCCCCACGAGCAGTACTTC; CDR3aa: CASSSPLRTSGLPHEQYF
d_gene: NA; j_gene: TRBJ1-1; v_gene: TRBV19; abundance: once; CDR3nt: TGTGCCAGTAGTCACGAACAGGGCTTGAACACTGAAGCTTTCTTT; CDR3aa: CASSHEQGLNTEAFF
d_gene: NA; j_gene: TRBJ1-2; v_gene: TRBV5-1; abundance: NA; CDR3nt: TGCGCCAGCACCCCGAGGAGGCAGATCGATGGCTACACCTTC; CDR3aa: CASTPRRQIDGYTF
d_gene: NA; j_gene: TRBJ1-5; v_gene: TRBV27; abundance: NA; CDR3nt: TGTGCCAGCAGTCCAAAAGGGGTTTCGGGCAATCAGCCCCAGCATTTT; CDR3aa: CASSPKGVSGNQPQHF
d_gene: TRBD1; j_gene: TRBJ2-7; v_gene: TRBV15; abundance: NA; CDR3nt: TGTGCCACCAGCAGGGGTACAGGGGTCTTAGACGAGCAGTACTTC; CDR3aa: CATSRGTGVLDEQYF
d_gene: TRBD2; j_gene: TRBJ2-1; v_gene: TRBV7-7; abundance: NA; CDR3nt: TGTGCCAGCAGCTTAGGAGCGGGATATGCCTACAATGAGCAGTTCTTC; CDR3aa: CASSLGAGYAYNEQFF
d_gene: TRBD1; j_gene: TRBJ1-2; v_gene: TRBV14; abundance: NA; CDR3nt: TGTGCCAGCAGCCCCCTTGACAGGGTGGGAATCTATGGCTACACCTTC; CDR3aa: CASSPLDRVGIYGYTF
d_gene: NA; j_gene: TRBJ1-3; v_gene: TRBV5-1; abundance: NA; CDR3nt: TGCGCCAGCAGCTTGGACCCCACAGGAAGATCTGGAAACACCATATATTTT; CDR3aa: CASSLDPTGRSGNTIYF
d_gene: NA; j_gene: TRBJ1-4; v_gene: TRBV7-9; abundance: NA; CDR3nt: TGTGCCAGCAGCTTAGCGGGACAAGACCTTAATGAAAAACTGTTTTTT; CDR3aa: CASSLAGQDLNEKLFF
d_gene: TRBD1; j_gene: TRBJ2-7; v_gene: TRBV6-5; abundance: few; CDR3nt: TGTGCCATAGGACAGGACTACGAGCAGTACTTC; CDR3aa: CAIGQDYEQYF
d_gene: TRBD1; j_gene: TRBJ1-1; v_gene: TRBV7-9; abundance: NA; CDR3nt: TGTGCCAGCAGCCCTAGACAGGGAGGCACTGAAGCTTTCTTT; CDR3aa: CASSPRQGGTEAFF
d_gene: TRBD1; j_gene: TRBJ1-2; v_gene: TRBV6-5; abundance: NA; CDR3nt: TGTGCCAGCAGTATCCGACAGGGAGCTTATGGCTACACCTTC; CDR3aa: CASSIRQGAYGYTF
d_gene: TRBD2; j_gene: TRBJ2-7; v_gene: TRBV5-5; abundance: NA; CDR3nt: TGTGCCAGCAGCTTGGAAGGGGCGGGAGAGTACGAGCAGTACTTC; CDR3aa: CASSLEGAGEYEQYF
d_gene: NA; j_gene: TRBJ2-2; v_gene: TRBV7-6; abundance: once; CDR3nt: TGTGCCAGCAGCTTAGAGAGTGCAGGGCGAGACGGGGAGCTGTTTTTT; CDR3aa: CASSLESAGRDGELFF
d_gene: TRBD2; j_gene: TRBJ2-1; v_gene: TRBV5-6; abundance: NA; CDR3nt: TGTGCCAGCAGGCTACGAGGAGCGGGAGGGGTGGATGAGCAGTTCTTC; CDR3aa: CASRLRGAGGVDEQFF